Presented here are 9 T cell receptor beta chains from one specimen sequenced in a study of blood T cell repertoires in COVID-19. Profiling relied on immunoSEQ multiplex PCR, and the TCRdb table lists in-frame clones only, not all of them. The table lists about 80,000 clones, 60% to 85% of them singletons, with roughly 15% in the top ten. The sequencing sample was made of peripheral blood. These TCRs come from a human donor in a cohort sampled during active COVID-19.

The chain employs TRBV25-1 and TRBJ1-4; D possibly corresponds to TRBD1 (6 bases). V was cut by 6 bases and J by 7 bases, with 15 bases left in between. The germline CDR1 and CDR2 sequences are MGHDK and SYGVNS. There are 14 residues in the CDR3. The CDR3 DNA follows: TGTGCCAGCAGGCCAGGGACATCGGGTGAAAAACTGTTTTTT. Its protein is CASRPGTSGEKLFF. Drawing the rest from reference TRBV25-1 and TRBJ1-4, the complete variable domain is EADIYQTPRYLVIGTGKKITLECSQTMGHDKMYWYQQDPGMELHLIHYSYGVNSTEKGDLSSESTVSRIRTEHFPLTLESARPSHTSQYLCASRPGTSGEKLFFGSGTQLSVL.

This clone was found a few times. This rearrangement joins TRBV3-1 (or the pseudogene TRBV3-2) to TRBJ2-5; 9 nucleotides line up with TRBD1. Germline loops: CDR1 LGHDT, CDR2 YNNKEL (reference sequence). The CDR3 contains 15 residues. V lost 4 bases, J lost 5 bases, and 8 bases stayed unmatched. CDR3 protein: CASSPLGQGGETQYF. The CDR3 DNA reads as TGTGCCAGCAGCCCTTTGGGACAGGGAGGGGAGACCCAGTACTTC.

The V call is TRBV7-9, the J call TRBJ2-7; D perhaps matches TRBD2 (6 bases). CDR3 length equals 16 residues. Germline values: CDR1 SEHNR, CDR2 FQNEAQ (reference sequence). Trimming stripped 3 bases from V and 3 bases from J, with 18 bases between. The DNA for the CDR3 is TGTGCCAGCAGCTTGGGACCCGGGCGGGGAGACTACGAGCAGTACGTC. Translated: CASSLGPGRGDYEQYV.

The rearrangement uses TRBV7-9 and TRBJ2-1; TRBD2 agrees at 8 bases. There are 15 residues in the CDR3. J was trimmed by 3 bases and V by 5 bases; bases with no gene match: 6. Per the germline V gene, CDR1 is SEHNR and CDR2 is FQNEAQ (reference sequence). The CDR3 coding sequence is TGTGCCAGCAGCAATGGACTAGCAGACTACAATGAGCAGTTCTTC. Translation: CASSNGLADYNEQFF.

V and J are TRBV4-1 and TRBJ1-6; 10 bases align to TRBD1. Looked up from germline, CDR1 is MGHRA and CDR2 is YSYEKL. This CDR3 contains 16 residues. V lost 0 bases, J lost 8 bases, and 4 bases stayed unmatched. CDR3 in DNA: TGCGCCAGCAGCCAAGAGGGACAGGGGTGGTATTCACCCCTCCACTTT. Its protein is CASSQEGQGWYSPLHF.

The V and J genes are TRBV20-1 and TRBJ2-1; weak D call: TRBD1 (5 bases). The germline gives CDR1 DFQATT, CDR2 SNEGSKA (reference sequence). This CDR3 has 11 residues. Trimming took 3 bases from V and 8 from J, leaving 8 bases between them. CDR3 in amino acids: CSARLGDEQFF. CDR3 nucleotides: TGCAGTGCTAGGTTAGGGGATGAGCAGTTCTTC.

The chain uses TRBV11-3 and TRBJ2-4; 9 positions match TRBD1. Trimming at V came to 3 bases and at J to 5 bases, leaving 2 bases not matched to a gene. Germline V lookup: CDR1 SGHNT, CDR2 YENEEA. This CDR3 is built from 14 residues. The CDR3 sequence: CASSFRTGENIQYF. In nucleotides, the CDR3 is TGTGCCAGCAGCTTCCGGACAGGGGAAAACATTCAGTACTTC.

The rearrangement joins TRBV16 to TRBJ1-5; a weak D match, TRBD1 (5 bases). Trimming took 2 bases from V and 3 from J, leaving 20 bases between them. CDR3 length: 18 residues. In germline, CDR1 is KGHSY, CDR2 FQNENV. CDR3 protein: CASSQGGSQGPLNQPQHF. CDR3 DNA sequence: TGTGCCAGCAGCCAAGGGGGGAGTCAAGGGCCCCTCAATCAGCCCCAGCATTTT.

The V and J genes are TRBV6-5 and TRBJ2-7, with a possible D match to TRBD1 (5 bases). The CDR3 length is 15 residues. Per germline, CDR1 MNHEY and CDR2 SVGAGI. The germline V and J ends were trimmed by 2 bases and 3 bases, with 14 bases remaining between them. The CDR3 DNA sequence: TGTGCCAGCAGTTACATGAGGCAGGGCCTCTACGAGCAGTACTTC. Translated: CASSYMRQGLYEQYF.